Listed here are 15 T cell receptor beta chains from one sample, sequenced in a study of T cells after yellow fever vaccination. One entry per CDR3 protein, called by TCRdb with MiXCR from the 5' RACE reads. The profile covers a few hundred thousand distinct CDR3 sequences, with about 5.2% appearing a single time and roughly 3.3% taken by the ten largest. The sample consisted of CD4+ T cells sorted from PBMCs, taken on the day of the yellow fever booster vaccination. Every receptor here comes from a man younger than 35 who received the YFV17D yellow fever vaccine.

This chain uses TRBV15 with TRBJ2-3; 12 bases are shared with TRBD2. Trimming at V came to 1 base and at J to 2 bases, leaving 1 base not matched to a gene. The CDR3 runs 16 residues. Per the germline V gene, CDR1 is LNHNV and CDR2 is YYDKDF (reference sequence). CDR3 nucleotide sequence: TGTGCCACCAGCAGAGGACTAGCGGGGGTCACAGATACGCAGTATTTT. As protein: CATSRGLAGVTDTQYF.

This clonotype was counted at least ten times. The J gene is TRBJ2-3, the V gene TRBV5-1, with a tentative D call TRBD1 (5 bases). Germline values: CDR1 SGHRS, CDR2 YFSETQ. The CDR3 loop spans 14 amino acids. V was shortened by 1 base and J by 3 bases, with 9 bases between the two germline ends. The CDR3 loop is CASSLNPGTDTQYF. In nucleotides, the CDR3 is TGCGCCAGCAGCTTGAATCCAGGGACAGATACGCAGTATTTT.

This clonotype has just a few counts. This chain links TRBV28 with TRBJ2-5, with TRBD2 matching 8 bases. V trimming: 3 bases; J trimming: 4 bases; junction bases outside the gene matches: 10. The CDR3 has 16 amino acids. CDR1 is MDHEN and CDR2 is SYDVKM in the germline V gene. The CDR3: CASSFTGLGWAETQYF. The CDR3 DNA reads TGTGCCAGCAGTTTCACGGGACTAGGGTGGGCAGAGACCCAGTACTTC.

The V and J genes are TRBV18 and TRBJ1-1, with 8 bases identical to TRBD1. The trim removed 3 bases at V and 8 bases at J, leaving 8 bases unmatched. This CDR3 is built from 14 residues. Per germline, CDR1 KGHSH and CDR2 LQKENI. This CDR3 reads CASSPTDREGEAFF. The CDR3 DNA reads TGTGCCAGCTCACCCACGGACAGGGAGGGGGAAGCTTTCTTT.

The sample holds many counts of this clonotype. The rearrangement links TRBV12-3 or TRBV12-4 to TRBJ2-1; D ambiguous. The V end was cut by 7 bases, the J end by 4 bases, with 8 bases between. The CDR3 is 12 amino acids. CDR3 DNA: TGTGCCAGCATGGCAGAATACAATGAGCAGTTCTTC. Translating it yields CASMAEYNEQFF.

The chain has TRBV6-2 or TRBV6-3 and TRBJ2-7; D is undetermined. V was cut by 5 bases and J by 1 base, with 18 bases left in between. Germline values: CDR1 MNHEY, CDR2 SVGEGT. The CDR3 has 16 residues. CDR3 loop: CASSQLSTSVSYEQYV. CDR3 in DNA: TGTGCCAGCAGTCAGCTTTCCACGTCGGTTTCCTACGAGCAGTACGTC.

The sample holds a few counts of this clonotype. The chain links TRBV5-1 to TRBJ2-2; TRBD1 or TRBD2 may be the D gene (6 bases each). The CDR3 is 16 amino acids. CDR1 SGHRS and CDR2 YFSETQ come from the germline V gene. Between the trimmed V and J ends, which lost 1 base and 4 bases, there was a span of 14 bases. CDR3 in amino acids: CASSLSWPGATGELFF. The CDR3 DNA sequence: TGCGCCAGCAGCTTGAGTTGGCCGGGGGCCACCGGGGAGCTGTTTTTT.

CDR3 DNA: TGCGCCAGCAGCTTGGCCCCGGTGAACACTGAAGCTTTCTTT. Translating it yields CASSLAPVNTEAFF. The chain is built from TRBV5-1 and TRBJ1-1; no clear D gene. Germline V gene sequence: CDR1 SGHRS, CDR2 YFSETQ. V was cut by 0 bases and J by 0 bases, with 6 bases left in between. The CDR3 runs to 14 residues.

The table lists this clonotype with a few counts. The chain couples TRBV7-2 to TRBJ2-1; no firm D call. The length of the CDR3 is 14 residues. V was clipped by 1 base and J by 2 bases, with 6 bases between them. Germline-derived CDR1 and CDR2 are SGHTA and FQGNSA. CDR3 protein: CASSLEPPYNEQFF. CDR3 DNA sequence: TGTGCCAGCAGCTTAGAACCACCCTACAATGAGCAGTTCTTC.

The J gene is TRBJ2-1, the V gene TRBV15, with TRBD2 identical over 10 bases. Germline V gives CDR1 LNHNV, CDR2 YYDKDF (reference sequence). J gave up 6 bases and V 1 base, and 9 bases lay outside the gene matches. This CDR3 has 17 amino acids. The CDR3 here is CATSRGPSGGNFNEQFF. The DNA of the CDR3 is TGTGCCACCAGCAGAGGGCCTAGCGGGGGTAATTTCAATGAGCAGTTCTTC.

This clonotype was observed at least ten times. CDR3: CASSYGQGIVNEQFF. CDR3 bases: TGTGCCAGCAGTTACGGCCAGGGGATTGTAAATGAGCAGTTCTTC. The chain recombines TRBV6-5 with TRBJ2-1; D might be TRBD1 (6 bases). V lost 2 bases, J lost 7 bases, and 15 bases lay in between. This CDR3 has 15 residues. The germline V gene encodes CDR1 MNHEY and CDR2 SVGAGI.

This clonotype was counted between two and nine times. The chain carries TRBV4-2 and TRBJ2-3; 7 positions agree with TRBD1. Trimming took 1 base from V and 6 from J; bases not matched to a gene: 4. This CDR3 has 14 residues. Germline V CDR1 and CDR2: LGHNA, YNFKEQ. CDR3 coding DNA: TGTGCCAGCAGCCAAGGAGACAGGGCCGATACGCAGTATTTT. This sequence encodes CASSQGDRADTQYF.

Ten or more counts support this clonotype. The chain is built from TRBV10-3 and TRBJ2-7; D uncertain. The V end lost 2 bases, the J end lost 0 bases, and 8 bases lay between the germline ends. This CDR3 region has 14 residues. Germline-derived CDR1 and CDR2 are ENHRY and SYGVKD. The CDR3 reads CAISEPPSSYEQYF. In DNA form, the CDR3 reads TGTGCCATCAGTGAGCCTCCGAGCTCCTACGAGCAGTACTTC.

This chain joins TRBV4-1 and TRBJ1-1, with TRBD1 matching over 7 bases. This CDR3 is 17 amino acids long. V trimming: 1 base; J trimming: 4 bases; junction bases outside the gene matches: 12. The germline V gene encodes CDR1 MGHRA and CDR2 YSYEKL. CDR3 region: CASSQGVSAGGVTEAFF. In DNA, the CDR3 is TGCGCCAGCAGCCAAGGGGTGTCGGCAGGGGGGGTCACTGAAGCTTTCTTT.

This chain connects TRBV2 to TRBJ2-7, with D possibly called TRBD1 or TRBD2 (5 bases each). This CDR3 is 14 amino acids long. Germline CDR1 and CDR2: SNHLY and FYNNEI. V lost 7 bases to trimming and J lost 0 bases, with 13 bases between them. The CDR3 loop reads CASKSGAISYEQYF. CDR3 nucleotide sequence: TGTGCCAGCAAATCCGGGGCTATCTCCTACGAGCAGTACTTC.